This is a list of T cell receptor beta chains from one sample in a study of vaccination effects on CD4 cells after COVID-19. Generated by immunoSEQ multiplex PCR, the TCRdb table keeps only in-frame clones and is missing some. The data hold around 49,000 clones, with about three quarters observed a single time. These receptors have no identified antigens. The specimen comprised CD4+ T cells from PBMCs cultured with a peptide pool, sampled before COVID-19 vaccination. These receptors were obtained from a human donor who had a prior SARS-CoV-2 infection. Each CDR3 is given with its conserved first and last residue. Fields, in order: J gene, D gene, clone size, V gene, CDR3 protein, CDR3 DNA. D genes are given only for firm matches. Where a row states a size, it is once, few, many or the class of an expanded clone; other rows omit it.

TRBJ2-2,.,.,TRBV9,CASSVGVGGSGNTGELFF,TGTGCCAGCAGCGTAGGGGTAGGGGGGTCCGGGAACACCGGGGAGCTGTTTTTT
TRBJ2-7,TRBD2,.,TRBV5-1,CASTAGRTYEQYF,TGCGCCAGCACAGCGGGGCGGACCTACGAGCAGTACTTC
TRBJ1-1,.,.,TRBV9,CASSVDPGVDTEAFF,TGTGCCAGCAGCGTAGATCCAGGGGTGGACACTGAAGCTTTCTTT
TRBJ1-2,TRBD1,.,TRBV24-1,CATSDYDRGANYGYTF,TGTGCCACCAGTGATTATGACAGGGGAGCTAACTATGGCTACACCTTC
TRBJ2-7,TRBD2,.,TRBV3-1/TRBV3-2,CASSQGTSGLLFRF,TGTGCCAGCAGCCAAGGGACTAGCGGGTTGCTTTTCAGGTTC
TRBJ2-3,.,.,TRBV4-1,CASSQEEFTDTQYF,TGCGCCAGCAGCCAAGAAGAGTTCACAGATACGCAGTATTTT
TRBJ1-5,.,.,TRBV7-2,CASSSWGQDNQPQHF,TGTGCCAGCAGCTCTTGGGGCCAGGACAATCAGCCCCAGCATTTT
TRBJ2-3,.,.,TRBV30,CAWATSGSTDTQYF,TGTGCCTGGGCTACCAGCGGGAGCACAGATACGCAGTATTTT
TRBJ1-1,.,.,TRBV6-5,CASSKGGLTEAFF,TGTGCCAGCAGCAAAGGGGGGCTCACTGAAGCTTTCTTT
TRBJ2-2,.,.,TRBV11-2,CASRRTINTGELFF,TGTGCCAGCAGACGGACTATCAACACCGGGGAGCTGTTTTTT
TRBJ1-2,.,few,TRBV9,CASSVDAIPYGYTF,TGTGCCAGCAGCGTAGACGCGATCCCCTATGGCTACACCTTC
TRBJ1-5,.,.,TRBV2,CASSKGTDQPQHF,TGTGCCAGCAGTAAAGGGACGGATCAGCCCCAGCATTTT
TRBJ2-2,TRBD2,few,TRBV18,CASSGLAGIGELFF,TGTGCCAGCTCGGGACTAGCGGGAATCGGGGAGCTGTTTTTT
TRBJ2-7,TRBD1,.,TRBV5-1,CASSLGTGGRRYEQYF,TGCGCCAGCAGCTTGGGGACAGGGGGTAGAAGGTACGAGCAGTACTTC
TRBJ2-1,TRBD1,few,TRBV2,CASSGQGGYNEQFF,TGTGCCAGCAGTGGACAGGGGGGGTACAATGAGCAGTTCTTC
TRBJ1-1,.,.,TRBV3-1/TRBV3-2,CASSPGLVEAEAFF,TGTGCCAGCAGCCCAGGACTGGTCGAGGCTGAAGCTTTCTTT
TRBJ1-1,.,.,TRBV2,CASAEIPRTEAFF,TGTGCCAGCGCGGAAATCCCGAGGACTGAAGCTTTCTTT
TRBJ1-5,.,.,TRBV7-2,CASSLPNQPQHF,TGTGCCAGCAGCTTACCGAATCAGCCCCAGCATTTT
TRBJ2-5,.,.,TRBV5-5,CASSMVGFSQETQYF,TGTGCCAGCAGCATGGTTGGATTTAGCCAAGAGACCCAGTACTTC
TRBJ1-2,.,.,TRBV9,CASSRDRSYGYTF,TGTGCCAGCAGTCGCGACAGGAGCTATGGCTACACCTTC
TRBJ2-7,.,.,TRBV27,CASSPGEEGEQYF,TGTGCCAGCAGCCCCGGGGAAGAGGGGGAGCAGTACTTC
TRBJ2-2,.,.,TRBV18,CASSLMTGGGDTGELFF,TGTGCCAGCTCACTGATGACCGGGGGCGGAGACACCGGGGAGCTGTTTTTT
TRBJ2-3,TRBD2,.,TRBV4-2,CASSPVGTSESDTQYF,TGTGCCAGCAGCCCAGTAGGGACTAGCGAATCAGATACGCAGTATTTT
TRBJ2-3,.,.,TRBV11-2,CASSLRLGLVDTQYF,TGTGCCAGCAGCTTGCGACTAGGGCTTGTCGATACGCAGTATTTT
TRBJ1-1,.,.,TRBV20-1,CSARQNTEAFF,TGCAGTGCTAGACAGAACACTGAAGCTTTCTTT
TRBJ2-5,TRBD1,.,TRBV5-6,CASSLGQGRAETQYF,TGTGCCAGCAGCTTGGGACAGGGTAGGGCAGAGACCCAGTACTTC
TRBJ2-3,.,once,TRBV11-2,CASSLEVGSITDTQYF,TGTGCCAGCAGCTTAGAGGTGGGCTCGATCACAGATACGCAGTATTTT
TRBJ2-1,TRBD2,.,TRBV24-1,CATSDPGTSGRSSYNEQFF,TGTGCCACCAGTGACCCCGGGACTAGCGGGCGGAGCTCCTACAATGAGCAGTTCTTC
TRBJ1-1,TRBD1,.,TRBV10-3,CAISRQGPNTEAFF,TGTGCCATCAGTCGACAGGGACCGAACACTGAAGCTTTCTTT
TRBJ2-7,TRBD2,.,TRBV25-1,CASSERLAWREVPYEQYF,TGTGCCAGCAGTGAACGCTTGGCATGGCGGGAGGTCCCCTACGAGCAGTACTTC
TRBJ1-2,.,.,TRBV19,CASNTISGHVNYGYTF,TGTGCCAGTAACACAATCTCGGGACACGTAAACTATGGCTACACCTTC
TRBJ1-5,.,.,TRBV30,CAWSRDSRQPQHF,TGTGCCTGGAGTCGTGACAGTCGCCAGCCCCAGCATTTT
TRBJ2-5,.,once,TRBV2,CASKATGGGETQYF,TGTGCCAGCAAGGCTACTGGCGGCGGGGAGACCCAGTACTTC
TRBJ2-3,.,.,TRBV4-1,CASSRTVSDTDTQYF,TGCGCCAGCAGCCGGACTGTATCGGACACAGATACGCAGTATTTT
TRBJ1-4,.,.,TRBV21-1,CASSKPGQGMNEKLFF,TGTGCCAGCAGCAAGCCCGGACAAGGAATGAATGAAAAACTGTTTTTT
TRBJ2-2,TRBD1,once,TRBV19,CASSIGDRVTGELFF,TGTGCCAGTAGTATAGGGGACAGGGTAACCGGGGAGCTGTTTTTT
TRBJ2-1,TRBD2,.,TRBV5-1,CASSTPGLAGVAEQFF,TGCGCCAGCAGCACACCGGGACTAGCGGGAGTGGCTGAGCAGTTCTTC
TRBJ1-5,TRBD1,once,TRBV2,CAGGQGARFEPQHF,TGTGCCGGAGGACAGGGGGCAAGATTTGAGCCCCAGCATTTT
TRBJ2-2,.,.,TRBV5-1,CASSSGGLGAWNTGELFF,TGCGCCAGCAGCTCTGGTGGTTTGGGGGCGTGGAACACCGGGGAGCTGTTTTTT
TRBJ1-2,.,.,TRBV12-3/TRBV12-4,CASSFARINGYTF,TGTGCCAGCAGTTTCGCTCGTATCAATGGCTACACCTTC
TRBJ1-1,.,once,TRBV10-1,CASSESFPHMNTEAFF,TGCGCCAGCAGTGAGTCTTTCCCACACATGAACACTGAAGCTTTCTTT
TRBJ2-7,.,.,TRBV2,CASRASYSAYEQYF,TGTGCCAGCAGGGCTAGCTACTCAGCCTACGAGCAGTACTTC
TRBJ2-7,TRBD2,.,TRBV7-2,CASSLSAHPGLAYEQYF,TGTGCCAGCAGCTTATCCGCACATCCTGGACTAGCCTACGAGCAGTACTTC
TRBJ2-5,.,once,TRBV15,CATSWGIETQYF,TGTGCCACCAGCTGGGGTATTGAGACCCAGTACTTC
TRBJ2-2,.,.,TRBV7-9,CASSMRGAGANTGELFF,TGTGCCAGCAGCATGCGCGGGGCAGGGGCTAACACCGGGGAGCTGTTTTTT
TRBJ2-5,.,.,TRBV30,CAWSVSDGETQYF,TGTGCCTGGAGTGTCTCGGACGGAGAGACCCAGTACTTC
TRBJ2-2,.,few,TRBV11-3,CASSTPRGTSNTGELFF,TGTGCCAGCAGCACACCCAGGGGGACTTCGAACACCGGGGAGCTGTTTTTT
TRBJ2-7,.,.,TRBV5-4,CASSSNSYEQYF,TGTGCCAGCAGCTCTAACTCCTACGAGCAGTACTTC
TRBJ2-7,.,.,TRBV24-1,CATSTPSPPLAPGVCNEQYF,TGTGCCACCAGTACCCCCTCCCCACCCCTAGCGCCCGGGGTTTGTAACGAGCAGTACTTC
TRBJ2-3,.,once,TRBV18,CASSLTRTDTQYF,TGTGCCAGCTCGCTTACCCGCACAGATACGCAGTATTTT
TRBJ2-2,.,few,TRBV7-2,CASSLVMTGELFF,TGTGCCAGCAGCTTAGTAATGACCGGGGAGCTGTTTTTT
TRBJ1-1,.,.,TRBV7-9,CASSTYRVNTEAFF,TGTGCCAGCAGTACCTACAGAGTGAACACTGAAGCTTTCTTT
TRBJ2-1,TRBD1,few,TRBV5-6,CASGDRDLYNEQFF,TGTGCCAGCGGCGACAGGGACCTCTACAATGAGCAGTTCTTC
TRBJ2-5,TRBD1,.,TRBV25-1,CASSEVDRDQETQYF,TGTGCCAGCAGTGAAGTGGACAGGGATCAGGAGACCCAGTACTTC
TRBJ1-2,.,.,TRBV6-1,CASSDAGPPHYGYTF,TGTGCCAGCAGTGATGCGGGGCCCCCCCACTATGGCTACACCTTC
TRBJ2-7,.,.,TRBV2,CASRDLGAGETSYEQYF,TGTGCCAGCAGGGACCTCGGGGCGGGCGAAACTTCCTACGAGCAGTACTTC
TRBJ1-5,TRBD1,few,TRBV6-5,CASGPTGISNQPQHF,TGTGCCAGCGGACCGACAGGGATTAGCAATCAGCCCCAGCATTTT
TRBJ2-2,TRBD1,.,TRBV11-2,CASSPQGAIIGELFF,TGTGCCAGCAGCCCACAGGGGGCAATTATCGGGGAGCTGTTTTTT
TRBJ2-1,TRBD1,.,TRBV6-2/TRBV6-3,CASSKGPGGYNEQFF,TGTGCCAGCAGCAAGGGGCCAGGGGGCTACAATGAGCAGTTCTTC